Presented here are 24 T cell receptor beta chains from one specimen sequenced in a study of cytomegalovirus exposure and HLA in healthy donors. Vbeta (60) and Jbeta (13) primers were used in the PCR. Assay used: immunoSEQ multiplex PCR; TCRdb lists only in-frame clones, some missing. The sample records over 95,000 clones, 60% to 85% being singletons. The sequenced sample consisted of PBMCs. The origin of the receptors is a female donor in good health and CMV-seronegative.

The chain uses TRBV30 and TRBJ2-7, with 10 positions matching TRBD2. CDR3 length equals 14 residues. Germline CDR1 reads GTSNPN; CDR2 reads SVGIG (reference sequence). The V segment lost 2 bases and the J segment 2 bases; nucleotides outside the gene matches: 3. CDR3 sequence (DNA): TGTGCCTGGAGTCCTAGCGGGGGCCCCTACGAGCAGTACTTC. Residues: CAWSPSGGPYEQYF.

V gene TRBV25-1 combines with J gene TRBJ1-1, with a tentative D call TRBD1 (6 bases). V shed 6 bases and J shed 5 bases, with 16 bases lying between them. The CDR3 is 14 amino acids. Germline values: CDR1 MGHDK, CDR2 SYGVNS. Here the CDR3 reads CASSQPHRETEAFF. The CDR3 coding sequence is TGTGCCAGCAGCCAGCCCCACAGGGAAACTGAAGCTTTCTTT.

This chain connects TRBV29-1 to TRBJ2-5, with D possibly matching TRBD2 (5 bases). V lost 2 bases, J lost 4 bases, and 8 bases lay in between. CDR3 length equals 12 residues. In germline, CDR1 is SQVTM, CDR2 ANQGSEA. CDR3: CSVELAGETQYF. CDR3 in DNA: TGCAGCGTTGAACTAGCTGGAGAGACCCAGTACTTC.

The chain is built from TRBV2 and TRBJ2-5; D is ambiguous. The better agreement between TRBJ2-7 and the DNA end casts doubt on the J call. CDR1 SNHLY and CDR2 FYNNEI come from the germline V gene. This CDR3 is 12 amino acids long. CDR3 nucleotide sequence: TGTGCCAGCGGGCTCAGCTCCTACGAGCAGTACTTC. This translates into CASGLSSYEQYF.

The rearrangement joins TRBV28 to TRBJ1-2, with 7 bases lining up with TRBD1. J lost 4 bases, V lost 5 bases, and 13 bases had no gene match. The CDR3 runs 16 residues. Per the germline V gene, CDR1 is MDHEN and CDR2 is SYDVKM. For the CDR3, the DNA is TGTGCCAGCAGTGGGAGACGACGGACAGGAGCCTATGGCTACACCTTC. It yields the protein CASSGRRRTGAYGYTF.

This chain links TRBV29-1 with TRBJ1-2; weak D call: TRBD1 (6 bases). Germline CDR1 reads SQVTM; CDR2 reads ANQGSEA. This CDR3 has 11 residues. Deletions cut 6 bases from V and 6 bases from J, with 11 bases between. CDR3 loop: CSVSTGNGYTF. The CDR3 nucleotides read TGCAGCGTGTCAACAGGGAATGGCTACACCTTC.

V usage is TRBV6-1 and J usage is TRBJ2-7, with 8 bases fitting TRBD1. CDR1 MNHNS and CDR2 SASEGT come from the germline V gene. V shed 5 bases and J 3 bases; nucleotides not matched to a gene: 9. CDR3 length equals 15 residues. In DNA form, the CDR3 reads TGTGCCAGCAGTATCCAAGGACAGGGAAGCTACGAGCAGTACTTC. Translation: CASSIQGQGSYEQYF.

This clone was detected once. The CDR3 reads CASSLGGAGTYNEQFF. The CDR3 DNA reads as TGTGCCAGCAGCTTAGGGGGAGCGGGGACATACAATGAGCAGTTCTTC. This chain links TRBV7-2 with TRBJ2-1, with a tentative D call TRBD2 (7 bases). CDR3 length: 16 residues. V lost 1 base, J lost 4 bases, and 14 bases lay in between. The germline V gene encodes CDR1 SGHTA and CDR2 FQGNSA.

CDR3: CASRLAGEYEQYF. CDR3 DNA sequence: TGTGCCAGCAGACTAGCGGGGGAGTACGAGCAGTACTTC. The genes are TRBV6-6 and TRBJ2-7; 11 bases line up with TRBD2. Per the germline V gene, CDR1 is MNHNY and CDR2 is SVGAGI (reference sequence). The CDR3 runs to 13 residues. J was trimmed by 4 bases and V by 6 bases; bases with no gene match: 2.

V gene TRBV30 combines with J gene TRBJ1-3, with TRBD1 matching 7 bases. Germline assignment: CDR1 GTSNPN and CDR2 SVGIG (reference sequence). After removal of 0 bases from V and 7 bases from J, the junction contained 9 bases not matched to a gene. The CDR3 length is 15 residues. CDR3 sequence (DNA): TGTGCCTGGAGTGTACTGGGCAGGGGGTCCAACACCATATATTTT. Amino acid sequence: CAWSVLGRGSNTIYF.

The V gene is TRBV7-2, the J gene TRBJ1-2; no firm D call. The CDR3 runs 14 residues. V shed 5 bases and J shed 4 bases, with 14 bases lying between them. Germline values: CDR1 SGHTA, CDR2 FQGNSA. CDR3 in amino acids: CASSRRGSSYGYTF. The CDR3 nucleotides read TGTGCCAGCAGCCGCCGAGGCAGCAGCTATGGCTACACCTTC. Using reference TRBV7-2 and TRBJ1-2 for the parts outside the CDR3, the full variable domain is GAGVSQSPSNKVTEKGKDVELRCDPISGHTALYWYRQSLGQGLEFLIYFQGNSAPDKSGLPSDRFSAERTGGSVSTLTIQRTQQEDSAVYLCASSRRGSSYGYTFGSGTRLTVV.

Notes on this clone: Compared with germline, one end of the junction differs, possibly owing to a read error. The J gene is TRBJ1-6, the V gene TRBV15, with 7 bases identical to TRBD1. Per the germline V gene, CDR1 is LNHNV and CDR2 is YYDKDF (reference sequence). The CDR3 is made up of 15 amino acids. The CDR3 sequence is CATSRGQNYNSALHF. In DNA, the CDR3 is TGTGCCACCAGCAGGGGACAGAACTATAATTCAGCCCTCCACTTT.

The rearrangement uses TRBV10-1 and TRBJ1-2; D is undetermined. Germline V CDR1 and CDR2: WNHNN, SYGVQD (reference sequence). CDR3 length: 13 residues. V gave up 10 bases and J gave up 5 bases, with 17 bases separating them. The CDR3: CATRPGIGYGYTF. The CDR3 bases are TGCGCCACCCGACCCGGGATCGGGTATGGCTACACCTTC.

The chain combines TRBV6-1 with TRBJ2-5; TRBD2 matches at 8 bases. V trimming: 6 bases; J trimming: 4 bases; junction bases outside the gene matches: 10. The germline V gene encodes CDR1 MNHNS and CDR2 SASEGT. The CDR3 has 15 residues. The CDR3 DNA reads as TGTGCCAGCAGGAAGATAACGGGGGGGCCAGAGACCCAGTACTTC. Its protein product is CASRKITGGPETQYF.

This clone was seen just once. The chain combines TRBV7-8 with TRBJ1-2; D is ambiguous. There are 13 residues in the CDR3. V was cut by 2 bases and J by 7 bases, with 11 bases left in between. Germline values: CDR1 SGHVS, CDR2 FQNEAQ. CDR3 DNA sequence: TGTGCCAGCAGCTTATCGCTCGCGAGTGGCTACACCTTC. Translating it yields CASSLSLASGYTF.

This clone was seen once. J is TRBJ2-5 and V is TRBV11-2; 10 nucleotides match TRBD2. J was trimmed by 5 bases and V by 4 bases; bases with no gene match: 7. The CDR3 contains 15 residues. Germline V gives CDR1 SGHAT, CDR2 FQNNGV. Written as DNA, the CDR3 is TGTGCCAGCAGCTCTATAGCGGGGGGAGTTGAGACCCAGTACTTC. As protein: CASSSIAGGVETQYF.

V is TRBV18 and J is TRBJ1-2, with D possibly being TRBD1 (5 bases). The germline CDR1 and CDR2 sequences are KGHSH and LQKENI. V was clipped by 3 bases and J by 8 bases, with 13 bases between them. The CDR3 contains 13 residues. Written as DNA, the CDR3 is TGTGCCAGCTCACCCCGGCAGGGTGAAGGCTACACCTTC. Its translation: CASSPRQGEGYTF.

This clone is a singleton in its sample. V is TRBV7-8 and J is TRBJ1-3; D gene ambiguous. With 5 bases removed from V and 0 bases from J, the gap between germline ends came to 11 bases. Germline V gives CDR1 SGHVS, CDR2 FQNEAQ. This CDR3 has 15 amino acids. CDR3 amino acids: CASSQISNSGNTIYF. In DNA, the CDR3 is TGTGCCAGCAGCCAAATCAGTAACTCTGGAAACACCATATATTTT.

This clone was seen more than once but under ten times. V usage is TRBV6-5 and J usage is TRBJ1-5, with TRBD1 matching 8 bases. Germline-derived CDR1 and CDR2 are MNHEY and SVGAGI. J was trimmed by 4 bases and V by 6 bases; bases with no gene match: 5. This CDR3 is 14 amino acids long. CDR3 nucleotides: TGTGCCAGCAGGGACACAGGGGGGAATCAGCCCCAGCATTTT. This gives the protein CASRDTGGNQPQHF.

Here the CDR3 reads CASSFLTGRETQYF. CDR3 nucleotide sequence: TGCGCCAGCAGCTTTCTGACAGGACGAGAGACCCAGTACTTC. The chain recombines TRBV5-1 with TRBJ2-5; weak D call: TRBD1 (6 bases). From germline, CDR1 is SGHRS and CDR2 YFSETQ. With 2 bases removed from V and 4 bases from J, the gap between germline ends came to 12 bases. The CDR3 is 14 residues long.

This rearrangement joins TRBV14 to TRBJ1-1; D not certain. Germline CDR1 SGHDN, CDR2 FVKESK. The CDR3 consists of 13 residues. Trimming took off 0 bases at V and 6 bases at J, with 8 bases between the two ends. CDR3 protein: CASSQDLVAEAFF. The CDR3 nucleotides read TGTGCCAGCAGCCAAGATCTAGTGGCTGAAGCTTTCTTT.

The chain carries TRBV6-5 and TRBJ1-1; 8 nucleotides match TRBD1. V gave up 0 bases and J gave up 5 bases; unmatched junction bases: 8. The CDR3 sequence is 16 residues long. CDR1 and CDR2 (germline): MNHEY, SVGAGI. The CDR3 here is CASSYSIETGVTEAFF. The CDR3 region has the DNA TGTGCCAGCAGTTACTCGATCGAGACAGGGGTTACTGAAGCTTTCTTT.

The V call is TRBV7-2, the J call TRBJ2-3, with D unresolved. The CDR3 consists of 12 residues. Trimming shortened V by 5 bases and J by 6 bases, and 9 bases separated the two germline ends. Germline loops: CDR1 SGHTA, CDR2 FQGNSA. The CDR3 sequence is CASSGRSDTQYF. The CDR3 bases are TGTGCCAGCAGCGGTAGATCCGATACGCAGTATTTT.

This clone has only one observation. The chain combines TRBV7-3 with TRBJ2-1; 10 nucleotides align to TRBD2. CDR3 length equals 15 residues. The germline CDR1 and CDR2 sequences are SGHTA and FQGTGA. J lost 6 bases, V lost 6 bases, and 8 bases had no gene match. The CDR3 DNA is TGTGCCAGCAGTCAGAGCGGGGGGGCATCCAATGAGCAGTTCTTC. Translation gives CASSQSGGASNEQFF.